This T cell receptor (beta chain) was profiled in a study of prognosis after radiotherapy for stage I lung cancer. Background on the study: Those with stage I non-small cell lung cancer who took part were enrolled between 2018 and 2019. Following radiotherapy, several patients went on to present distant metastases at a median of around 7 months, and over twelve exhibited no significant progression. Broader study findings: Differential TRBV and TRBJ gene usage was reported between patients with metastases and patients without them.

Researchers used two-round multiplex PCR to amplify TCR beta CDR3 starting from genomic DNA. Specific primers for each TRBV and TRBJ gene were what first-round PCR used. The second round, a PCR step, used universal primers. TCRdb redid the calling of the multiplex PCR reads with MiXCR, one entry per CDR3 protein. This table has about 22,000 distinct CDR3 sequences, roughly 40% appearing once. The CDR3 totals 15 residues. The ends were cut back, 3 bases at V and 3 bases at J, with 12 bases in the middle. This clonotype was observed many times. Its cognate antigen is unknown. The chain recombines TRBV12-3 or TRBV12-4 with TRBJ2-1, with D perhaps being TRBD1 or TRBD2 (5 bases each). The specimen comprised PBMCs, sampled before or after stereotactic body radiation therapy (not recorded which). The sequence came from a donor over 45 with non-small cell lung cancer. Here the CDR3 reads CASSFGGIGYNEQFF. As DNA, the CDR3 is TGTGCCAGCAGTTTTGGGGGTATAGGCTACAATGAGCAGTTCTTC.